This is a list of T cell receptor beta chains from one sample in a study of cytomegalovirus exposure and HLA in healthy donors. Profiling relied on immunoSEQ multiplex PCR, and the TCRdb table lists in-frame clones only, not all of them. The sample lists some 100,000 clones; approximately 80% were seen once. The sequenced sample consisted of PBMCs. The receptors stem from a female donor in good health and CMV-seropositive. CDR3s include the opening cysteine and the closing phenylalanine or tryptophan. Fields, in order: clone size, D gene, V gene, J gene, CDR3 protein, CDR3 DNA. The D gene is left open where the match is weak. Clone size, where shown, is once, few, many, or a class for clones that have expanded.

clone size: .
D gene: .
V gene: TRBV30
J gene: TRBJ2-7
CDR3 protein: CAWSHETAEQYF
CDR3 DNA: TGTGCCTGGAGCCATGAGACAGCCGAGCAGTACTTC

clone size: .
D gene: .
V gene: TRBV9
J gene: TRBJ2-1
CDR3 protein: CASSVWGSGTPGHNEQFF
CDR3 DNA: TGTGCCAGCAGCGTCTGGGGTAGCGGTACACCCGGCCACAATGAGCAGTTCTTC

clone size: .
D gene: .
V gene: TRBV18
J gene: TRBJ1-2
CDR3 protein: CASSPTLANYGHTF
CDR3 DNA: TGTGCCAGCTCACCAACCTTAGCTAACTATGGCCACACCTTC

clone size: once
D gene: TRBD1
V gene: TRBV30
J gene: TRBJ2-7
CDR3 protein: CAWSGGTGSYEQYF
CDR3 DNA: TGTGCCTGGAGTGGTGGGACAGGGTCCTACGAGCAGTACTTC

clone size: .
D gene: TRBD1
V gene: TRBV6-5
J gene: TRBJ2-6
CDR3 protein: CASSPGTDLSVLTF
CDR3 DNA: TGTGCCAGCAGCCCCGGGACAGACCTGAGCGTCCTGACTTTC

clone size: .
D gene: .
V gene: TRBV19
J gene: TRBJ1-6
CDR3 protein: CASSIQGKKSPLHF
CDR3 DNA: TGTGCCAGTAGTATACAGGGGAAAAAGTCACCCCTCCACTTT

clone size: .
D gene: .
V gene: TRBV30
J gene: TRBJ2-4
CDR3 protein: CAWRFRGRWYF
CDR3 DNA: TGTGCCTGGAGATTCAGGGGGAGGTGGTACTTC

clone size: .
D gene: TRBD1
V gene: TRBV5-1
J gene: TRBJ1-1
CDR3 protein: CASSLKQGASTEAFF
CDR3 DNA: TGCGCCAGCAGCTTAAAACAGGGGGCGAGCACTGAAGCTTTCTTT

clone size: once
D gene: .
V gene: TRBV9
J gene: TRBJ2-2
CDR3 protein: CASSVVTGPNTGELFF
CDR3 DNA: TGTGCCAGCAGCGTAGTAACAGGACCGAACACCGGGGAGCTGTTTTTT

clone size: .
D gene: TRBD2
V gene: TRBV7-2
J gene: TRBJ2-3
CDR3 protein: CASSLALAGGPDTQYF
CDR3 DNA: TGTGCCAGCAGCTTAGCGCTAGCGGGGGGCCCAGATACGCAGTATTTT

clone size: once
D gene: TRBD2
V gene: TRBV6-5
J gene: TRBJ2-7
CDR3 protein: CASRSSGGPREQYF
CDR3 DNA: TGTGCCAGCAGGTCCAGCGGGGGCCCCCGGGAGCAGTACTTC

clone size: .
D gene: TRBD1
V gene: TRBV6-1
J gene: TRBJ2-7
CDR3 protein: CASSSGQTQYF
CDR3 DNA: TGTGCCAGCAGTTCGGGACAGACGCAGTACTTC

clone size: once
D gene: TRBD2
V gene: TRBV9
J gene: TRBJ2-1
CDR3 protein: CASSANRLAGDNEQFF
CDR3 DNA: TGTGCCAGCAGCGCCAACCGGCTAGCGGGGGACAATGAGCAGTTCTTC

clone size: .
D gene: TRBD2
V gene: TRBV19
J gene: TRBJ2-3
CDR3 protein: CASSIERESADTQYF
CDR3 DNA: TGTGCCAGTAGTATAGAGCGGGAGAGTGCAGATACGCAGTATTTT

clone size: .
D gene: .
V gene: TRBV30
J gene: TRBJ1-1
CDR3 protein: CAWRSAIEAFF
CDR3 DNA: TGTGCCTGGAGGAGCGCGATTGAAGCTTTCTTT

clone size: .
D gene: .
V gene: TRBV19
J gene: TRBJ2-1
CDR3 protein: CASSKLPRSYNEQFF
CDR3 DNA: TGTGCCAGTAGCAAACTTCCCCGCTCCTACAATGAGCAGTTCTTC

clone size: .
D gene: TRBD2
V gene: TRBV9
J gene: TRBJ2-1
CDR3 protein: CASSVSGGGAFEQFF
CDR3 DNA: TGTGCCAGCAGCGTATCGGGCGGGGGGGCCTTTGAGCAGTTCTTC

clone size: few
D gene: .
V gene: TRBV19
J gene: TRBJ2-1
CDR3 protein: CASSGSVRNEQFF
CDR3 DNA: TGTGCCAGTAGTGGGTCGGTGAGGAATGAGCAGTTCTTC

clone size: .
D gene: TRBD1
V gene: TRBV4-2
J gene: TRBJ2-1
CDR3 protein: CAKQGGEHNEQFF
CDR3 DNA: TGTGCCAAACAGGGGGGCGAACACAATGAGCAGTTCTTC

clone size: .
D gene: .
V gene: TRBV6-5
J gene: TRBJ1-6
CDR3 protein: CASKGQYNSPLHF
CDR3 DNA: TGTGCCAGCAAAGGACAGTATAATTCACCCCTCCACTTT

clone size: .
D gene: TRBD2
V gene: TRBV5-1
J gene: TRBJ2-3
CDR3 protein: CASSLAGGTDTQYF
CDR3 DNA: TGCGCCAGCAGCCTAGCGGGGGGCACAGATACGCAGTATTTT

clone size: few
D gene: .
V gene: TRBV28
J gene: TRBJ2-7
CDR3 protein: CASRAPYEQYF
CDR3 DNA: TGTGCCAGCAGGGCACCCTACGAGCAGTACTTC

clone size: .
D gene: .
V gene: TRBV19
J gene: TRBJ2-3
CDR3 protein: CASSQQGADTQYF
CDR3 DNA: TGTGCCAGTAGTCAGCAGGGTGCAGATACGCAGTATTTT